This T cell receptor (beta chain) was profiled in a study of OX40 agonist ivuxolimab in advanced cancers. Whole-study context: Ivuxolimab is an agonistic anti-OX40 (CD134) antibody, and patients were treated with it. Ivuxolimab doses were 0.01, 0.1, 0.3, 1.5, 3 or 10 mg/kg every 2 weeks. Study-wide results and limits: On average, CD8+ T cells had more expanded clones than CD4+.

From germline, CDR1 is SGHNT and CDR2 YYREEE (reference sequence). The CDR3 is 13 residues long. V lost 0 bases to trimming and J lost 7 bases, with 10 bases between them. TCRdb keeps only in-frame clones here, not all; method: immunoSEQ multiplex PCR. The data hold 40,000 to 50,000 clones, with about 82% observed a single time. Enrollment shut out patients with autoimmune disease history or systemic immunosuppression. As regards this clone: Its antigen is unknown.

This TCR came from an adult with an advanced solid tumor such as melanoma, head and neck, liver or kidney cancer. Source: CD4+ or CD8+ T cells sorted from blood, taken in a trial of the OX40 agonist ivuxolimab. V usage is TRBV5-4 and J usage is TRBJ1-1; possible D gene TRBD1, 6 bases. DNA of the CDR3: TGTGCCAGCAGCTTGGAGGGGGTTAGTGAAGCTTTCTTT. Its translation is CASSLEGVSEAFF. Based on the CDR3 plus reference TRBV5-4 and TRBJ1-1, the full variable domain is ETGVTQSPTHLIKTRGQQVTLRCSSQSGHNTVSWYQQALGQGPQFIFQYYREEENGRGNFPPRFSGLQFPNYSSELNVNALELDDSALYLCASSLEGVSEAFFGQGTRLTVV.